This record concerns one TCR beta chain sequence. Antigen: not known. This specimen belongs to a study of CD4+ T cells in melanoma. Study-wide findings and caveats: CD8+ T cell, macrophage and B cell function reportedly correlated with neoantigen-specific CD4+ T cells.

The CDR3 length is 14 residues. Germline V gives CDR1 MNHEY, CDR2 SMNVEV (reference sequence). Deletions cut 6 bases from V and 2 bases from J, with 14 bases between. TCRdb keeps only in-frame clones here, not all; method: immunoSEQ multiplex PCR. The table lists 15,000 to 20,000 clones, over 70% of them singletons, with 5.4% in the top ten. The sequenced material came from cells from a culture (not recorded whether cultured in vitro). This chain joins TRBV27 and TRBJ2-7, with TRBD2 as a possible D gene (6 bases). The clonotype originates from a human donor with melanoma. CDR3 region: CASRGGFGAYEQYF. CDR3 bases: TGTGCCAGCAGAGGAGGGTTCGGGGCCTACGAGCAGTACTTC.